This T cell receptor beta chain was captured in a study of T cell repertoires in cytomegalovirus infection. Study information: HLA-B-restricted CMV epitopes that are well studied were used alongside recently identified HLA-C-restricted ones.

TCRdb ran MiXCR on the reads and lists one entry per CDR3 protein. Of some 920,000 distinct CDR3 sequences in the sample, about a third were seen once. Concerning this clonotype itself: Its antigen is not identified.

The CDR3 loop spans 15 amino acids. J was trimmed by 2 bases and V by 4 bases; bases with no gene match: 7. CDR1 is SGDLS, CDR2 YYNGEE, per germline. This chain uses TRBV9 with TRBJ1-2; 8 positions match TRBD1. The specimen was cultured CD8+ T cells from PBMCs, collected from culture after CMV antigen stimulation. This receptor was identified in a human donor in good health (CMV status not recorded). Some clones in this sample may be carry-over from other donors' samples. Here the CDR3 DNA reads TGTGCCAGCAGCTCCCGGACAGGGCTCAACTATGGCTACACCTTC. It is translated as CASSSRTGLNYGYTF.